This TCR beta chain was recovered during a study of blood T cells in healthy people across ages. Germline V CDR1 and CDR2: MNHNY, SVGAGI (reference sequence). V was clipped by 8 bases and J by 7 bases, with 17 bases between them. CDR3 length: 13 residues. Every donor contributed roughly 10 milliliters of peripheral blood by blood draw. Only a few counts were recorded for this clonotype. Primers used in a second PCR of about 7 to 11 cycles were a sample-barcoded 5' primer and a J-beta primer mix. One entry per CDR3 protein, called by TCRdb with MiXCR from the 5' RACE reads. The repertoire consists of approximately 1.5 million distinct CDR3 sequences, with roughly 43% occurring once and the leading ten covering roughly 3.7%.

This receptor was taken from a woman aged 18-30 years in good health. The sequenced sample consisted of blood. This chain links TRBV6-6 with TRBJ1-2; D is unresolved. The CDR3 loop is CASHLGVNSGYTF. In nucleotides, the CDR3 is TGTGCCAGCCACCTTGGGGTAAATAGTGGCTACACCTTC.